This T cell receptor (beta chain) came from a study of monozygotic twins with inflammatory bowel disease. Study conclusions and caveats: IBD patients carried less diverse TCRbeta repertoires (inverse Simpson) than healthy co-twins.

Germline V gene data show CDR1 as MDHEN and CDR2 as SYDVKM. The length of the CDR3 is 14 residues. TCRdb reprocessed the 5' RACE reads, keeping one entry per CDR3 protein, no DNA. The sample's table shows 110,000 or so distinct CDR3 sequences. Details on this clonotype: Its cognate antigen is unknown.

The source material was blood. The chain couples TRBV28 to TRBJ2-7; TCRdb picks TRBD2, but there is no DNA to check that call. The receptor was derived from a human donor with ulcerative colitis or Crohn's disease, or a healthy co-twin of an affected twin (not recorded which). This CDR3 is CASRGTSGSYEQYF.